The 10 T cell receptor beta chains presented below share a single source sample, sequenced in a study of blood T cell repertoires in COVID-19. TCRdb keeps only in-frame clones here, not all; method: immunoSEQ multiplex PCR. Of 20,000 to 25,000 clones in the sample, over 70% were seen once. Material for sequencing was peripheral blood. These TCRs come from a man in his fifties or sixties with active COVID-19.

The rearrangement joins TRBV24-1 to TRBJ2-5; tentative D call: TRBD1 (6 bases). The germline V gene encodes CDR1 KGHDR and CDR2 SFDVKD. There are 15 residues in the CDR3. V was trimmed by 4 bases and J by 5 bases, leaving 16 bases between them. Written as DNA, the CDR3 is TGTGCCACCAGTGACCGCAGGGGAGCAAGGGAGACCCAGTACTTC. It specifies CATSDRRGARETQYF.

This clone was detected once. Other DNA sequences within the sample encode an identical CDR3. The V gene is TRBV28, the J gene TRBJ1-1; D is possibly TRBD1 (6 bases). Trimming took off 8 bases at V and 5 bases at J, with 15 bases between the two ends. CDR3 size: 13 residues. The germline CDR1 and CDR2 sequences are MDHEN and SYDVKM. The CDR3 spells CASSLTGRTEAFF. CDR3 DNA: TGTGCCAGCTCTCTGACAGGACGGACTGAAGCTTTCTTT. Full variable domain (missing parts from reference TRBV28 and TRBJ1-1): DVKVTQSSRYLVKRTGEKVFLECVQDMDHENMFWYRQDPGLGLRLIYFSYDVKMKEKGDIPEGYSVSREKKERFSLILESASTNQTSMYLCASSLTGRTEAFFGQGTRLTVV.

The V and J genes are TRBV11-2 and TRBJ2-7; 9 bases are shared with TRBD2. V gave up 3 bases and J gave up 3 bases; unmatched junction bases: 6. Germline V lookup: CDR1 SGHAT, CDR2 FQNNGV. This CDR3 comprises 15 residues. The DNA for the CDR3 is TGTGCCAGCAGCTTTGATAGCGGGAGTAACTACGAGCAGTACTTC. Translating gives CASSFDSGSNYEQYF.

This chain connects TRBV4-3 to TRBJ1-4; tentative D call: TRBD1 (5 bases). Trimming took off 3 bases at V and 5 bases at J, with 13 bases between the two ends. This CDR3 is built from 15 residues. The V gene's germline CDR1 is LGHNA and CDR2 YSLEER. The CDR3 region is CASSQDGRGNEKLFF. The DNA for the CDR3 is TGCGCCAGCAGCCAGGATGGACGGGGGAATGAAAAACTGTTTTTT.

The rearrangement joins TRBV19 to TRBJ1-1, with D perhaps matching TRBD1 (6 bases). This CDR3 region has 14 residues. CDR1 LNHDA and CDR2 SQIVND come from the germline V gene (reference sequence). The V gene lost 9 bases and the J gene lost 0 bases, with 14 bases spanning the gap. The CDR3 coding sequence is TGTGCCAGCACTTGGGGGGGCATGAACACTGAAGCTTTCTTT. Translated, it gives CASTWGGMNTEAFF.

The chain recombines TRBV6-5 with TRBJ1-2, with TRBD1 identical over 10 bases. This CDR3 is built from 15 residues. After removal of 2 bases from V and 3 bases from J, the junction contained 3 bases not matched to a gene. Germline V lookup: CDR1 MNHEY, CDR2 SVGAGI. Here the CDR3 reads CASSYRTGGDYGYTF. As DNA, the CDR3 is TGTGCCAGCAGTTACAGGACAGGGGGTGACTATGGCTACACCTTC.

V and J are TRBV6-5 and TRBJ2-7, with D perhaps TRBD1 (7 bases). Germline loops: CDR1 MNHEY, CDR2 SVGAGI. V was shortened by 6 bases and J by 6 bases, with 12 bases between the two germline ends. There are 12 residues in the CDR3. CDR3 nucleotide sequence: TGTGCCAGCAGGCGGGACAGCTCCGAGCAGTACTTC. It translates to CASRRDSSEQYF.

V gene TRBV27 combines with J gene TRBJ2-1; the match to TRBD2 covers 15 bases. CDR1 and CDR2 (germline): MNHEY, SMNVEV (reference sequence). This CDR3 region has 15 residues. V was pared by 8 bases and J by 2 bases, with 1 base of the junction left unmatched. CDR3 region: CASGLAGGPYNEQFF. The CDR3 nucleotides read TGTGCCAGCGGACTAGCGGGAGGGCCCTACAATGAGCAGTTCTTC.

The chain combines TRBV27 with TRBJ1-2; D not certain. V was clipped by 6 bases and J by 6 bases, with 20 bases between them. This CDR3 has 15 amino acids. Per the germline V gene, CDR1 is MNHEY and CDR2 is SMNVEV (reference sequence). In nucleotides, the CDR3 is TGTGCCAGCAGCCCTGGGTTTCTGGTGCGGGATGGCTACACCTTC. Amino acid sequence: CASSPGFLVRDGYTF.

The rearrangement uses TRBV7-8 and TRBJ2-5, with D perhaps matching TRBD2 (6 bases). The CDR3 extends over 15 amino acids. Trimming removed 8 bases from V and 3 bases from J, with 19 bases in between. Germline CDR1 and CDR2: SGHVS and FQNEAQ. The CDR3 sequence: CASLGGVRIEETQYF. The CDR3 DNA is TGTGCCAGCCTGGGGGGAGTAAGGATTGAAGAGACCCAGTACTTC. The full variable domain, in which reference TRBV7-8 and TRBJ2-5 provide the parts outside the CDR3, is GAGVSQSPRYKVAKRGQDVALRCDPISGHVSLFWYQQALGQGPEFLTYFQNEAQLDKSGLPSDRFFAERPEGSVSTLKIQRTQQEDSAVYLCASLGGVRIEETQYFGPGTRLLVL.